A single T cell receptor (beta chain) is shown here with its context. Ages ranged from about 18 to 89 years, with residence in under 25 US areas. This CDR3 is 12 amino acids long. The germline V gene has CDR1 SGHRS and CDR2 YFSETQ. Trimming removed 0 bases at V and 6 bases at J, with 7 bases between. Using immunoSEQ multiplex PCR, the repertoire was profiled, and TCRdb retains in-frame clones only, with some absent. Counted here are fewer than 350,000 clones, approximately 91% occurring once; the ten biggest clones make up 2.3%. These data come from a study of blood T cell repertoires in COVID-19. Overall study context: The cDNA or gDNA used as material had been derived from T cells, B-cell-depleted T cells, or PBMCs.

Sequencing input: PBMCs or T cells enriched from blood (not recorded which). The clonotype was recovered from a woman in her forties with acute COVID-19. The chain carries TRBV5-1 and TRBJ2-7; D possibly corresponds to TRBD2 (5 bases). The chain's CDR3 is CASSLGGSEQYF. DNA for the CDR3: TGCGCCAGCAGCTTGGGCGGGTCCGAGCAGTACTTC.